This TCR beta chain was retrieved from a study of shared clonotypes between healthy human individuals. The V gene's germline CDR1 is LGHNA and CDR2 YSLEER. The CDR3 length is 14 residues. Trimming pared 4 bases from V and 3 bases from J, leaving 10 bases between. Ten immunoSEQ deep assay plates served to sequence unsorted PBMC DNA. Here immunoSEQ multiplex PCR was the method, and the copy in TCRdb shows in-frame clones only, minus some. Of hundreds of thousands of clones detected, roughly 79% appear once; the ten largest clones hold around 12%. Unsorted samples, those not sorted, used roughly 100 million PBMCs for genomic DNA.

The specimen was PBMCs. The chain carries TRBV4-3 and TRBJ1-5; tentatively, D is TRBD1 (5 bases). The source is a woman in her thirties or forties in good health. Some clones in this sample may be carry-over from other donors' samples. The CDR3 nucleotides are TGCGCCAGCAGCCTTGGGACGGACAATCAGCCCCAGCATTTT. It encodes CASSLGTDNQPQHF.